The TCR beta chain described here comes from a study of blood T cell repertoires in COVID-19. Study-level information: Acute and convalescent COVID-19 specimens originated in the United States, Italy and Spain. The cDNA or gDNA used as material had been derived from T cells, B-cell-depleted T cells, or PBMCs.

Source study methods: Amplified reference gene primers provided the basis for estimating nucleated cell counts. Here immunoSEQ multiplex PCR was the method, and the copy in TCRdb shows in-frame clones only, minus some. The V and J calls and clone size come from that table; D and trimming were worked out from the DNA. The sample has some 96,000 clones; about 89% are singletons. Germline CDR1 SGHTS, CDR2 YDEGEE. This CDR3 spans 15 amino acids. V was pared by 4 bases and J by 0 bases, with 11 bases between. The sequencing input was peripheral blood. The sequence derives from a man aged 45-65 years with active COVID-19. The rearrangement links TRBV5-8 to TRBJ2-1, with D hard to call. CDR3 coding DNA: TGTGCCAGCAGCCCAACTCTTAGCTCCTACAATGAGCAGTTCTTC. Translated: CASSPTLSSYNEQFF.